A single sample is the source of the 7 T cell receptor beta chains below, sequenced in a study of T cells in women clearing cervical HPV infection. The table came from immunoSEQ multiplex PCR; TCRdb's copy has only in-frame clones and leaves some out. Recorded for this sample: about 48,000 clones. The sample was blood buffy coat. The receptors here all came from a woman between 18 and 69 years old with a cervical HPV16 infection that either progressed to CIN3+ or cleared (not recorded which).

CDR3 DNA, as far as it was read: TGTGCCAGCAGTTTAGAGGCAGTCTACGAG. This translates into CASSLEAVYE. The CDR3 in full is CASSLEAVYEQYF. The V call is TRBV12-3 or TRBV12-4, the J call TRBJ2-7; D is undetermined. The read is 3 residues too short to cover the CDR3 end, so that end is filled in from the germline J gene. The germline V and J ends were trimmed by 1 base and 3 bases, with 7 bases remaining between them. CDR3 length equals 13 residues.

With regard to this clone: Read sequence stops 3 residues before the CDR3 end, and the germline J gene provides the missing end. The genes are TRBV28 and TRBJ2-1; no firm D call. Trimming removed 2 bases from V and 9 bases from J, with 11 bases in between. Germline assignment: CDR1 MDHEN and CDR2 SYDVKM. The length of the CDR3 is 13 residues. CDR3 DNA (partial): TGTGCCAGCAGTTTACCCCTAGTCAGTGAG. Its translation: CASSLPLVSE. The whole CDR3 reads CASSLPLVSEQFF.

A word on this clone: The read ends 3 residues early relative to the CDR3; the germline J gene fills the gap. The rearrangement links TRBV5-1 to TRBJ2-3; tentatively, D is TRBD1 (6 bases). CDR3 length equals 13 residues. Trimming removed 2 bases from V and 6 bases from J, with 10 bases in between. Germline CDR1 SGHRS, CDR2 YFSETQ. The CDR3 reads CASSFSRGDTQYF. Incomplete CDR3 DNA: TGCGCCAGCAGCTTCTCTAGGGGGGATACG.

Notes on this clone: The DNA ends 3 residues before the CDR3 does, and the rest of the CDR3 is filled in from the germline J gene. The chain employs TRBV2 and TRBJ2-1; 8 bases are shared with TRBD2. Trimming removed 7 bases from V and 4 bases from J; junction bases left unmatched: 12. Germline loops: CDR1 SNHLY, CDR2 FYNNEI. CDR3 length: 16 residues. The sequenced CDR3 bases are TGTGCCAGCACGAAAGGAGCGGGGGCCTTGTACAATGAG. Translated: CASTKGAGALYNE. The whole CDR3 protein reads CASTKGAGALYNEQFF. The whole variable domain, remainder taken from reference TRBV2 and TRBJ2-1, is EPEVTQTPSHQVTQMGQEVILRCVPISNHLYFYWYRQILGQKVEFLVSFYNNEISEKSEIFDDQFSVERPDGSNFTLKIRSTKLEDSAMYFCASTKGAGALYNEQFFGPGTRLTVL.

The sequenced part of the CDR3 DNA is TGCAGTGCTAGGTTTTCGGCGGTTTACGAG. This translates into CSARFSAVYE. The complete CDR3 protein is CSARFSAVYEQYF. The V gene is TRBV20-1, the J gene TRBJ2-7; no definite D call. The CDR3 extends 3 residues past the end of the read, so its final part is completed from the germline J gene. The germline CDR1 and CDR2 sequences are DFQATT and SNEGSKA (reference sequence). V lost 3 bases and J 4 bases, leaving 13 bases between the germline ends. This CDR3 spans 13 amino acids.

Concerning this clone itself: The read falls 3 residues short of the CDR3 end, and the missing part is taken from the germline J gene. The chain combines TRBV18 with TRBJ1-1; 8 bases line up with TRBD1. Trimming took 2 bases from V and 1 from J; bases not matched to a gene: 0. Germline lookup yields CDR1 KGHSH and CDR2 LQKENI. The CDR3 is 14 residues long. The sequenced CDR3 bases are TGTGCCAGCTCACCAACAGGGGGGAACACTGAA. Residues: CASSPTGGNTE. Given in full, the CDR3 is CASSPTGGNTEAFF.

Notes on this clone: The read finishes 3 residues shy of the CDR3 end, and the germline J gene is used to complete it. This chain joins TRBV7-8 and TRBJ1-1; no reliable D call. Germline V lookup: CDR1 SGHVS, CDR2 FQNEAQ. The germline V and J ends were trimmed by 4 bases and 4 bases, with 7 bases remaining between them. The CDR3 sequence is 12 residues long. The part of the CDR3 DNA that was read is TGTGCCAGCAGCTCGGACTTCACTGAA. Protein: CASSSDFTE. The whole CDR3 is CASSSDFTEAFF.